Listed below are T cell receptor beta chains from one sample, sequenced in a study of shared clonotypes between healthy human individuals. Libraries were prepared by immunoSEQ multiplex PCR; TCRdb keeps only in-frame clonotypes and omits some of them. The data hold around 700,000 clones, with 72% observed a single time. The sequencing input was memory CD4+ T cells sorted from blood. The receptor set was obtained from a young woman in good health. The CDR3 runs from the conserved cysteine through the conserved F or W. The D gene is left open where the match is weak. Some rows have no size entry. The others give once, few or many, or a class for an expanded clone.

j_call	d_call	v_call	clone_size	cdr3_nt	cdr3_aa
TRBJ2-1	.	TRBV5-1	.	TGCGCCAGCAGCCCGGAGCCTGGGAATGGCGACAATGAGCAGTTCTTC	CASSPEPGNGDNEQFF
TRBJ1-2	.	TRBV10-2	.	TGCGCCAGCAGCAGGGGAAATGGCTACACCTTC	CASSRGNGYTF
TRBJ1-4	.	TRBV6-1	.	TGTGCCAGCAGTGTGGAGGGGGCTAATGAAAAACTGTTTTTT	CASSVEGANEKLFF
TRBJ2-2	.	TRBV10-1	.	TGCGCCAGCAGAACAGGGAGCAACACCGGGGAGCTGTTTTTT	CASRTGSNTGELFF
TRBJ2-7	TRBD1	TRBV29-1	few	TGCAGCGTTGTCAGGGACAGGGACTTCTACGAGCAGTACTTC	CSVVRDRDFYEQYF
TRBJ1-3	.	TRBV11-2	.	TGTGCCAGCAGCCTAACGGACGTCGGAAACACCATATATTTT	CASSLTDVGNTIYF
TRBJ1-2	TRBD1	TRBV9	once	TGTGCCAGCAGCGTAGGGACAGGTTCTGGCTACACCTTC	CASSVGTGSGYTF
TRBJ2-7	.	TRBV21-1	.	TGTGCCAGCAGATCCCCCTACGAGCAGTACTTC	CASRSPYEQYF
TRBJ1-5	.	TRBV19	.	TGTGCCAGTAGTACTAGACCGGACAATCAGCCCCAGCATTTT	CASSTRPDNQPQHF
TRBJ1-4	.	TRBV30	.	TGTGCCCGGAGTGTCAGGGGTAATGAAAAACTGTTTTTT	CARSVRGNEKLFF
TRBJ2-7	.	TRBV11-2	.	TGTGCCAGCAGCTTAGGAGGTGGGTTTCTCTACGAGCAGTACTTC	CASSLGGGFLYEQYF
TRBJ1-1	TRBD1	TRBV4-2	.	TGTGCCAGCAGCATAACAGGGGTACCGAACACTGAAGCTTTCTTT	CASSITGVPNTEAFF
TRBJ2-7	.	TRBV5-1	.	TGCGCCAGCAGCTTGGCTTTCGGGTCTCAGTACTTC	CASSLAFGSQYF
TRBJ2-2	TRBD2	TRBV6-6	.	TGTGCCAGCAGTCCTAGCGGGAGTAGGGTCGGGGAGCTGTTTTTT	CASSPSGSRVGELFF
TRBJ2-3	.	TRBV19	.	TGTGCCAGTAGTGCCGGGACGAGCGGTGGTACGCAGTATTTT	CASSAGTSGGTQYF
TRBJ2-1	TRBD2	TRBV10-3	.	TGTGCCATCAGCCCAACAAGCGGGAGGGCCTCGTACAATGAGCAGTTCTTC	CAISPTSGRASYNEQFF
TRBJ1-1	.	TRBV19	.	TGTGCCAGTAGTATAGGGGGGAAGACTGAAGCTTTCTTT	CASSIGGKTEAFF
TRBJ2-1	.	TRBV11-1	few	TGTGCCAGCAGTTCCGGGACGGACCCTACCTACAATGAGCAGTTCTTC	CASSSGTDPTYNEQFF
TRBJ2-2	TRBD2	TRBV11-2	few	TGTGCCAGCAGCGTCGGGGCGGGAGAAGGGGAGCTGTTTTTT	CASSVGAGEGELFF
TRBJ2-7	.	TRBV5-1	.	TGCGCCAGCAGCTTGGCCGACGGGGCTGGAACCTACGAGCAGTACTTC	CASSLADGAGTYEQYF
TRBJ1-5	.	TRBV7-9	few	TGTGCCAGCAGCCCCGGCGGGCTCGAGGTCCAGCCCCAGCATTTT	CASSPGGLEVQPQHF
TRBJ1-1	.	TRBV28	.	TGTGCCAGCAGTATCTACATGAACACTGAAGCTTTCTTT	CASSIYMNTEAFF
TRBJ2-2	.	TRBV4-1	.	TGCGCCAGCAGAAAAGGGAGATTAGGGAACGGGGAGCTGTTTTTT	CASRKGRLGNGELFF
TRBJ2-2	TRBD2	TRBV7-7	once	TGTGCCAGCACCTCGAATCAAGCGGGAGCTGCCGGGGAGCTGTTTTTT	CASTSNQAGAAGELFF
TRBJ2-1	TRBD2	TRBV5-6	.	TGTGCCAGCAGCTTACTAGCGGGAGCCTACAATGAGCAGTTCTTC	CASSLLAGAYNEQFF
TRBJ2-3	.	TRBV7-2	few	TGTGCCAGCAGCCAACAGGGCTACACAGATACGCAGTATTTT	CASSQQGYTDTQYF
TRBJ2-1	TRBD2	TRBV19	.	TGTGCCAGTAGCAACCTAGCGGGAGGCTATGAGCAGTTCTTC	CASSNLAGGYEQFF
TRBJ2-7	TRBD2	TRBV18	.	TGTGCCAGCTCACCTCCGGGAGGGCTGGGGTACGAGCAGTACTTC	CASSPPGGLGYEQYF
TRBJ1-5	TRBD1	TRBV28	many	TGTGCCAGCAGAACAGGGGGTAATAGCAATCAGCCCCAGCATTTT	CASRTGGNSNQPQHF
TRBJ1-4	.	TRBV6-1	many	TGTGCCAGCAGTGAAGCTACCCACATCGGAGGGGAAAAACTGTTTTTT	CASSEATHIGGEKLFF
TRBJ2-1	TRBD2	TRBV19	few	TGTGCCAGTAGTATAGATAGGGCGGGAGGCGGTTCCAATGAGCAGTTCTTC	CASSIDRAGGGSNEQFF
TRBJ1-2	.	TRBV14	few	TGTGCCAGCAGCCCGAACAGGGTTGGCTACACCTTC	CASSPNRVGYTF
TRBJ2-5	.	TRBV29-1	.	TGCAGCGTTGCACGTTCGGGCCGGCAAGAGACCCAGTACTTC	CSVARSGRQETQYF
TRBJ2-2	.	TRBV11-3	.	TGTGCCAGCAGCCGACTGCGGAACACCGGGGAGCTGTTTTTT	CASSRLRNTGELFF